These 21 T cell receptor beta chains originate from one sample sequenced in a study of PD-1 and CTLA-4 blockade in melanoma. Profiling relied on immunoSEQ multiplex PCR, and the TCRdb table lists in-frame clones only, not all of them. The profile covers more than 25,000 clones, with 85% to 90% appearing a single time and about 8.1% taken by the ten largest. Sequencing used CD8+ T cells from peripheral blood, obtained before anti-PD-1 treatment. These receptors were obtained from a human donor with melanoma.

The rearrangement links TRBV19 to TRBJ1-1; TRBD1 is a possible D gene (5 bases). The V end lost 7 bases, the J end lost 3 bases, and 18 bases lay between the germline ends. This CDR3 region has 15 residues. The germline V gene encodes CDR1 LNHDA and CDR2 SQIVND (reference sequence). In nucleotides, the CDR3 is TGTGCCAGTAAGGGCCGGACAACTCGGGACACTGAAGCTTTCTTT. Translated: CASKGRTTRDTEAFF.

The V gene is TRBV19, the J gene TRBJ1-2; TRBD1 aligns across 8 bases. Germline loops: CDR1 LNHDA, CDR2 SQIVND (reference sequence). The length of the CDR3 is 14 residues. Losses at the gene ends were 5 bases for V and 4 bases for J; bases not matched to a gene: 6. CDR3 nucleotides: TGTGCCAGTAGTGCCGGACAGGGTGGCTATGGCTACACCTTC. Residues: CASSAGQGGYGYTF.

The chain is built from TRBV7-9 and TRBJ2-7; 10 bases agree with TRBD1. Germline-derived CDR1 and CDR2 are SEHNR and FQNEAQ (reference sequence). CDR3 length equals 15 residues. The V gene end was trimmed by 5 bases and the J gene end by 2 bases; junction bases not matched to a gene: 6. The CDR3 DNA follows: TGTGCCAGCAGCCCCCGGGACAGGGGCCCCTACGAGCAGTACTTC. It specifies CASSPRDRGPYEQYF.

The rearrangement uses TRBV27 and TRBJ1-3; tentatively, D is TRBD1 (5 bases). Between the trimmed V and J ends, which lost 0 bases and 0 bases, there was a span of 6 bases. The CDR3 is 15 residues long. Germline V gene data show CDR1 as MNHEY and CDR2 as SMNVEV (reference sequence). CDR3 protein: CASSLSGDSGNTIYF. The CDR3, as DNA: TGTGCCAGCAGTTTATCAGGGGACTCTGGAAACACCATATATTTT.

The chain employs TRBV7-9 and TRBJ1-5; D unclear. V lost 5 bases, J lost 3 bases, and 14 bases lay in between. CDR3 length: 15 amino acids. Germline-derived CDR1 and CDR2 are SEHNR and FQNEAQ (reference sequence). CDR3 DNA: TGTGCCAGCAGCCCCGGGGAGTTTGACAATCAGCCCCAGCATTTT. It is translated as CASSPGEFDNQPQHF.

The V call is TRBV5-1, the J call TRBJ1-6, with 8 nucleotides matching TRBD1. The CDR3 runs 15 residues. CDR1 is SGHRS, CDR2 YFSETQ, per germline. V lost 5 bases to trimming and J lost 6 bases; unmatched junction nucleotides: 7. The CDR3 sequence is CASSYGTGGNSPLHF. The CDR3 DNA sequence: TGCGCCAGCAGTTATGGGACAGGCGGTAATTCACCCCTCCACTTT.

The table lists this clone with a count of one. V and J are TRBV7-9 and TRBJ1-6, with 9 bases lining up with TRBD1. V lost 6 bases and J lost 10; bases outside the gene matches: 10. The CDR3 runs 15 residues. Germline assignment: CDR1 SEHNR and CDR2 FQNEAQ (reference sequence). The CDR3 region is CASSPGGTGHSPLHF. DNA of the CDR3: TGTGCCAGCAGTCCCGGAGGGACAGGGCACTCACCCCTCCACTTT.

The chain recombines TRBV4-1 with TRBJ1-1, with D uncertain. This CDR3 region has 15 residues. V was clipped by 0 bases and J by 0 bases, with 8 bases between them. Per germline, CDR1 MGHRA and CDR2 YSYEKL. The CDR3 coding sequence is TGCGCCAGCAGCCAAGAATTTCGGTTGAACACTGAAGCTTTCTTT. The encoded protein is CASSQEFRLNTEAFF.

This clone was detected only once. The rearrangement uses TRBV24-1 and TRBJ1-2; perhaps TRBD1 as D (6 bases). V shed 5 bases and J shed 4 bases, with 10 bases lying between them. The CDR3 is 13 amino acids. CDR1 is KGHDR and CDR2 is SFDVKD in the germline V gene. The CDR3 sequence is CATSGGGAYGYTF. CDR3 sequence (DNA): TGTGCCACCAGTGGAGGGGGGGCCTATGGCTACACCTTC.

CDR3 residues: CASSPGQGWNTEAFF. The CDR3 nucleotides are TGTGCCAGCAGCCCTGGACAGGGGTGGAACACTGAAGCTTTCTTT. The chain carries TRBV5-5 and TRBJ1-1, with TRBD1 identical over 9 bases. V lost 4 bases to trimming and J lost 1 base; unmatched junction nucleotides: 5. Germline values: CDR1 SGHKS, CDR2 YYEKEE (reference sequence). The CDR3 consists of 15 residues.

The CDR3 here is CSVGGVGGGNYGYTF. CDR3 DNA: TGCAGCGTTGGGGGTGTCGGGGGCGGCAACTATGGCTACACCTTC. V usage is TRBV29-1 and J usage is TRBJ1-2; TRBD1 might be the D (6 bases). There are 15 residues in the CDR3. The germline gives CDR1 SQVTM, CDR2 ANQGSEA. V dropped 4 bases and J dropped 2 bases, with 17 bases sitting between them.

The chain joins TRBV19 to TRBJ2-5; D remains unclear. CDR3 length: 15 residues. V lost 3 bases and J lost 2, with 13 bases in between. Germline values: CDR1 LNHDA, CDR2 SQIVND (reference sequence). The CDR3 nucleotides read TGTGCCAGTAGTATTGGGTGGACGGCGCAAGAGACCCAGTACTTC. This gives the protein CASSIGWTAQETQYF.

In its sample, this clone is medium-sized. V and J are TRBV10-1 and TRBJ1-6; the match to TRBD1 covers 7 bases. The CDR3 is 14 residues long. Germline loops: CDR1 WNHNN, CDR2 SYGVQD (reference sequence). J was trimmed by 8 bases and V by 3 bases; bases with no gene match: 4. In DNA, the CDR3 is TGCGCCAGCAGTGAAGCAGGGGGAGATTCACCCCTCCACTTT. Translated: CASSEAGGDSPLHF.

The chain joins TRBV7-8 to TRBJ2-7; D not certain. V was clipped by 5 bases and J by 1 base, with 18 bases between them. CDR3 size: 16 residues. Germline CDR1 is SGHVS and CDR2 is FQNEAQ. CDR3 protein: CASSPYPPQASYEQYF. Written as DNA, the CDR3 is TGTGCCAGCAGCCCCTACCCCCCTCAGGCTTCCTACGAGCAGTACTTC.

This rearrangement joins TRBV7-9 to TRBJ1-1; TRBD1 aligns across 8 bases. The CDR3 sequence is 11 residues long. The germline V gene has CDR1 SEHNR and CDR2 FQNEAQ (reference sequence). V shed 4 bases and J 8 bases; nucleotides not matched to a gene: 0. As DNA, the CDR3 is TGTGCCAGCAGCTCAGGGGGCGAAGCTTTCTTT. This sequence encodes CASSSGGEAFF. Based on the CDR3 plus reference TRBV7-9 and TRBJ1-1, the full variable domain is DTGVSQNPRHKITKRGQNVTFRCDPISEHNRLYWYRQTLGQGPEFLTYFQNEAQLEKSRLLSDRFSAERPKGSFSTLEIQRTEQGDSAMYLCASSSGGEAFFGQGTRLTVV.

The chain combines TRBV4-1 with TRBJ1-6; the match to TRBD1 covers 9 bases. Germline values: CDR1 MGHRA, CDR2 YSYEKL. Losses at the gene ends were 0 bases for V and 9 bases for J; bases not matched to a gene: 6. The CDR3 covers 16 residues. This CDR3 reads CASSQDGTGSASPLHF. The CDR3 DNA reads as TGCGCCAGCAGCCAAGATGGGACAGGGTCCGCTTCACCCCTCCACTTT.

The V call is TRBV27, the J call TRBJ2-5; TRBD2 might be the D (6 bases). Trimming left V 5 bases short and J 3 bases short, with 13 bases between. CDR3 length equals 14 residues. CDR1 and CDR2 (germline): MNHEY, SMNVEV (reference sequence). CDR3 coding DNA: TGTGCCAGCAGTGGGGTTAGCGGCAAAGAGACCCAGTACTTC. It is translated as CASSGVSGKETQYF.

This clone was found once. The CDR3 DNA is TGTGCCAGCAGCGGAAGGGGGTCGGGACTCATCACAGATACGCAGTATTTT. Its translation: CASSGRGSGLITDTQYF. The rearrangement links TRBV9 to TRBJ2-3, with D tentatively TRBD1 or TRBD2 (6 bases each). The CDR3 extends over 17 amino acids. V was clipped by 3 bases and J by 2 bases, with 19 bases between them. Germline CDR1 and CDR2: SGDLS and YYNGEE. Supplemented by reference TRBV9 and TRBJ2-3, the full variable domain reads DSGVTQTPKHLITATGQRVTLRCSPRSGDLSVYWYQQSLDQGLQFLIQYYNGEERAKGNILERFSAQQFPDLHSELNLSSLELGDSALYFCASSGRGSGLITDTQYFGPGTRLTVL.

This rearrangement joins TRBV2 to TRBJ1-5; D remains unclear. CDR3 length: 13 residues. Germline CDR1 SNHLY, CDR2 FYNNEI. Trimming removed 7 bases at V and 0 bases at J, with 7 bases between. The CDR3 bases are TGTGCCAGCACCCCCTATAGCAATCAGCCCCAGCATTTT. Translation: CASTPYSNQPQHF.

The chain recombines TRBV13 with TRBJ2-3; 8 bases align to TRBD1. The J segment lost 3 bases and the V segment lost 3 bases, leaving 2 bases of the junction unmatched. CDR1 and CDR2 (germline): PRHDT, FYEKMQ (reference sequence). The CDR3 spans 14 residues. CDR3 in DNA: TGTGCCAGCAGCTTCGACAGGGGAACAGATACGCAGTATTTT. Protein: CASSFDRGTDTQYF.

The V gene is TRBV4-1, the J gene TRBJ2-1, with a weak D call TRBD1 (6 bases). Germline V gene lookup returns CDR1 MGHRA and CDR2 YSYEKL. This CDR3 has 14 residues. V was shortened by 5 bases and J by 2 bases, with 10 bases between the two germline ends. The CDR3 protein is CASSFKGAYNEQFF. The CDR3 DNA follows: TGCGCCAGCAGCTTTAAGGGGGCCTACAATGAGCAGTTCTTC.